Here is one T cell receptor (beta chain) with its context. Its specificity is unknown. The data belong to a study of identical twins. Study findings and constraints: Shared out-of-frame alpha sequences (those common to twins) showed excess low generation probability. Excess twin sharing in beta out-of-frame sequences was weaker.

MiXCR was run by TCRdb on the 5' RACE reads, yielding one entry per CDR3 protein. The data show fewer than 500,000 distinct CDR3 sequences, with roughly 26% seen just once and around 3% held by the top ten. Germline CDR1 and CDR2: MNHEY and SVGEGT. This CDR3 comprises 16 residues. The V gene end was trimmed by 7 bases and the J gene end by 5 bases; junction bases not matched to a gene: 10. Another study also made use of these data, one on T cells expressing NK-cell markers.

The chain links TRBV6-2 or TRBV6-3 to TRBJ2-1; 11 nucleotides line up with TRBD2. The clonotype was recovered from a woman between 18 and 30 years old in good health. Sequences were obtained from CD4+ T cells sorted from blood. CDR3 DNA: TGTGCCAGCAAGGTGGCCGGGACTAGCGGAAACAATGAGCAGTTCTTC. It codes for CASKVAGTSGNNEQFF.